Each of the 13 T cell receptor beta chains below was sequenced from the same sample in a study of early T cells in non-severe SARS-CoV-2 infection. MiXCR, run by TCRdb on the 5' RACE reads, gives a single entry per CDR3 protein. The data contain 15,000 to 20,000 distinct CDR3 sequences, around 6% of them seen just once; the ten biggest clones take up about 6.4%. Source: whole blood, taken at baseline. Receptors were obtained from an adult who was a healthcare worker with PCR-confirmed SARS-CoV-2 infection or an uninfected control (not recorded which).

This clonotype was detected a few times. The J gene is TRBJ2-5, the V gene TRBV7-9; D unclear. The CDR3 consists of 13 residues. The germline CDR1 and CDR2 sequences are SEHNR and FQNEAQ (reference sequence). Between the trimmed V and J ends, which lost 0 bases and 4 bases, there was a span of 6 bases. CDR3 coding DNA: TGTGCCAGCAGCTTAGCGTTCGGAGAGACCCAGTACTTC. Translated: CASSLAFGETQYF.

By share, this clonotype counts as medium-sized. V and J are TRBV12-3 or TRBV12-4 and TRBJ2-6; 10 bases match TRBD1. CDR3 length: 19 amino acids. With 3 bases clipped from V and 1 base from J, the junction kept 9 bases outside the gene matches. The DNA of the CDR3 is TGTGCCAGCAGTTTCGTCCGGGACAGGGGACCTTCTGGGGCCAACGTCCTGACTTTC. This translates into CASSFVRDRGPSGANVLTF.

The chain couples TRBV12-3 or TRBV12-4 to TRBJ2-5; unclear D gene. This CDR3 spans 11 amino acids. Deletions cut 3 bases from V and 4 bases from J, with 3 bases between. The CDR3 region has the DNA TGTGCCAGCAGTTTGGCAGAGACCCAGTACTTC. Translating it yields CASSLAETQYF.

This clonotype has more than one count but fewer than ten. The chain carries TRBV5-6 and TRBJ1-6, with a possible D match to TRBD1 (5 bases). The length of the CDR3 is 20 residues. Germline CDR1 SGHDT, CDR2 YYEEEE. The V and J ends lost 4 bases and 3 bases respectively, with 26 bases between them. CDR3 DNA sequence: TGTGCCAGCAGCCCGACCCCCGGGACCCGCGATTCTCTCTATAATTCACCCCTCCACTTT. This sequence encodes CASSPTPGTRDSLYNSPLHF.

In its sample, this clonotype was seen many times. The V call is TRBV20-1, the J call TRBJ1-2; 7 bases line up with TRBD1. The CDR3 contains 15 residues. Trimming removed 0 bases from V and 7 bases from J; junction bases left unmatched: 11. CDR1 and CDR2 (germline): DFQATT, SNEGSKA (reference sequence). As DNA, the CDR3 is TGCAGTGCTAGAGATGGGACAGCTCAAGGTTTTGGCTACACCTTC. It yields the protein CSARDGTAQGFGYTF.

This chain links TRBV6-5 with TRBJ2-3, with 9 bases that match TRBD2. Looked up from germline, CDR1 is MNHEY and CDR2 is SVGAGI. Trimming took 1 base from V and 1 from J; bases not matched to a gene: 3. This CDR3 has 16 residues. CDR3 amino acids: CASSYWSGGRTDTQYF. The CDR3 DNA follows: TGTGCCAGCAGTTACTGGAGCGGGGGGCGCACAGATACGCAGTATTTT.

This clonotype was picked up many times. The CDR3 spells CASSLGGIETEAFF. As DNA, the CDR3 is TGTGCCAGCAGCCTAGGGGGGATAGAGACTGAAGCTTTCTTT. The J gene is TRBJ1-1, the V gene TRBV7-6; D is possibly TRBD1 (6 bases). There are 14 residues in the CDR3. In germline, CDR1 is SGHVS, CDR2 FNYEAQ. Trimming took off 5 bases at V and 5 bases at J, with 15 bases between the two ends.

This clonotype was detected ten times or more. This sequence joins TRBV6-1 and TRBJ1-5, with no clear D. Per germline, CDR1 MNHNS and CDR2 SASEGT. V was shortened by 6 bases and J by 0 bases, with 12 bases between the two germline ends. This CDR3 is built from 15 residues. The CDR3 bases are TGTGCCAGCAGATCGCCTGGGATTAGCAATCAGCCCCAGCATTTT. Its protein is CASRSPGISNQPQHF.

In its sample, this clonotype was seen many times. The V call is TRBV12-3 or TRBV12-4, the J call TRBJ1-6, with 7 bases aligning to TRBD1. This CDR3 comprises 13 residues. V shed 6 bases, J shed 8 bases, and the junction held 4 bases outside the gene matches. The CDR3 here is CASRQGYDSPLHF. CDR3 nucleotides: TGTGCCAGCAGACAGGGGTACGATTCACCCCTCCACTTT.

This clonotype was observed at least ten times. The gene calls are TRBV7-2 and TRBJ2-5, with 7 bases matching TRBD1. The CDR3 totals 15 residues. Trimming cost V 1 base and J 2 bases; bases outside gene matches: 4. CDR1 is SGHTA, CDR2 FQGNSA, per germline. The CDR3 reads CASSLDWDRQETQYF. The CDR3 bases are TGTGCCAGCAGCTTAGATTGGGACAGACAAGAGACCCAGTACTTC.

This clonotype was observed many times. The chain carries TRBV29-1 and TRBJ2-7; either TRBD1 or TRBD2 may supply D (6 bases each). Trimming pared 3 bases from V and 0 bases from J, leaving 9 bases between. This CDR3 is built from 13 residues. Germline CDR1 and CDR2: SQVTM and ANQGSEA. The CDR3 protein is CSVDGGSSYEQYF. DNA of the CDR3: TGCAGCGTTGACGGGGGCAGCTCCTACGAGCAGTACTTC.

This clonotype is medium-sized within its sample. The chain couples TRBV20-1 to TRBJ2-3, with 12 bases that match TRBD2. V lost 6 bases to trimming and J lost 5 bases; unmatched junction nucleotides: 6. This CDR3 contains 14 residues. CDR1 is DFQATT, CDR2 SNEGSKA, per germline (reference sequence). The DNA for the CDR3 is TGCAGTGCCCCTAGCGGGGGGGCCTTAGATACGCAGTATTTT. Amino acids: CSAPSGGALDTQYF.

This clonotype was counted ten times or more. V and J are TRBV6-4 and TRBJ2-3, with D unresolved. Germline V gene data show CDR1 as MRHNA and CDR2 as SNTAGT. V lost 2 bases to trimming and J lost 4 bases, with 10 bases between them. The CDR3 is 14 amino acids. The CDR3 coding sequence is TGTGCCAGCAGTGACGGCGACCGCCCAGATACGCAGTATTTT. Amino acids: CASSDGDRPDTQYF.